This note documents a single T cell receptor beta chain sequence. Its matching antigen is unknown. Trimming removed 0 bases at V and 1 base at J, with 6 bases between. The CDR3 has 15 amino acids. Germline V gene sequence: CDR1 LNHNV, CDR2 YYDKDF (reference sequence). The sample is drawn from a study of identical twins. Study-wide findings and caveats: Memory repertoires lacked the insertion deficit that abundant cord blood beta clonotypes showed.

TCRdb reprocessed the 5' RACE reads with MiXCR, giving one entry per CDR3 protein. The sample shows fewer than 450,000 distinct CDR3 sequences, 7% to 9.5% of them seen only once. This receptor was identified in a woman aged 45-65 years in good health. This sequence joins TRBV15 and TRBJ2-2; D not resolved. Sequencing was done on a sample of naive T cells sorted from blood. CDR3 sequence (DNA): TGTGCCACCAGCAGAGAAGGTGGGAACACCGGGGAGCTGTTTTTT. It encodes CATSREGGNTGELFF. Full variable domain (outside the CDR3, taken from reference TRBV15 and TRBJ2-2): DAMVIQNPRYQVTQFGKPVTLSCSQTLNHNVMYWYQQKSSQAPKLLFHYYDKDFNNEADTPDNFQSRRPNTSFCFLDIRSPGLGDTAMYLCATSREGGNTGELFFGEGSRLTVL.